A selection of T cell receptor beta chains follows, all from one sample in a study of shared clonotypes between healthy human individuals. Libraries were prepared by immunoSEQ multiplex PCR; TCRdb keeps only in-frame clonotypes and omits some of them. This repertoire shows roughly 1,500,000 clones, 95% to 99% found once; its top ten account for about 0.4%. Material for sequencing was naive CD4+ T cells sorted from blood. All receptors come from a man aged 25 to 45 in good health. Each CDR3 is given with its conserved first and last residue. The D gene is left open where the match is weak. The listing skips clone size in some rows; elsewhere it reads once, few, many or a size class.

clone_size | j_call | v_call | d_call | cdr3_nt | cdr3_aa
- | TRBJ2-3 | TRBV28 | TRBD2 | TGTGCCAGCAGGGGGCCCAGCGGGATAGGAGGTTTT | CASRGPSGIGGF
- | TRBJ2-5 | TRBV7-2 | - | TGTGCCAGCAGCTTCCCCCCGACAGGGACTCCAAAGACCCAGTACTTC | CASSFPPTGTPKTQYF
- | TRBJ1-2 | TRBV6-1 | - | TGTGCCAGCAGACAGGGTCTGAACTATGGCTACACCTTC | CASRQGLNYGYTF
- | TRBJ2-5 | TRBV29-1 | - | TGCAGCGTCGCGCGGGTGGGGGTCGGGTTCGGCGAGACCCAGTACTTC | CSVARVGVGFGETQYF
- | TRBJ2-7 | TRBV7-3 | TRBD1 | TGTGCCAGCAGTACTAGGGGGGCACAGGGGGCAGTCCACGAGCAGTACTTC | CASSTRGAQGAVHEQYF
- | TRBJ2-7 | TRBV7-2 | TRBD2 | TGTGCCAGCAGCTATACCAGCGGGAGAGGGTCCTACGAGCAGTACTTC | CASSYTSGRGSYEQYF
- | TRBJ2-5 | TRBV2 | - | TGTGCCAGCGGGAGGGACAGGCTAGAGACCCAGTACTTC | CASGRDRLETQYF
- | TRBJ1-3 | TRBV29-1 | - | TGCAGCGTTTCAAGAGATGGCTCTGGAAACACCATATATTTT | CSVSRDGSGNTIYF
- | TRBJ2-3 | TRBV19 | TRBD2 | TGTGCCAGTAGTATAGCTGGTAGCGGGAGAGATACGCAGTATTTT | CASSIAGSGRDTQYF
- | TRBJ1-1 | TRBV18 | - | TGTGCCAGCTCACCACGTGAAACAGGAAGGGGATTTGGCGCTGAAGCTTTCTTT | CASSPRETGRGFGAEAFF
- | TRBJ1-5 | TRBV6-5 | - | TGTGCCAGCAGGAGCAGCGGGGGGCTGAATCAGCCCCAGCATTTT | CASRSSGGLNQPQHF
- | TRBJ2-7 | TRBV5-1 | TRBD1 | TGCGCCAGCAGCTTGGGGCGACAGGGCTACGAGCAGTACTTC | CASSLGRQGYEQYF
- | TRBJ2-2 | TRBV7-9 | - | TGTGCCAGCAGCTTCCGGACCGGGGAGCTGTTTTTT | CASSFRTGELFF
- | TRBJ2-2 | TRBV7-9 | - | TGTGCCAGCAGCTTAGGTCCCGGGGAGCTGTTTTTT | CASSLGPGELFF
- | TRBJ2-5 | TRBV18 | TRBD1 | TGTGCCAGCTCACCCGCGGACAGGAGACAAGAGACCCAGTACTTC | CASSPADRRQETQYF
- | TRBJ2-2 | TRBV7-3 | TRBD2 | TGTGCCAGCAGCTCGTCTAGCGGGTCGAACACCGGGGAGCTGTTTTTT | CASSSSSGSNTGELFF
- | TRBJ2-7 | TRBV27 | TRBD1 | TGTGCCAGCAGTCCGGGACAGGGAATTTCCTACGAGCAGTACTTC | CASSPGQGISYEQYF
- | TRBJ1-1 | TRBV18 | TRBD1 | TGTGCCAGCTCCCCGGGACAGGGTAGCACTGAAGCTTTCTTT | CASSPGQGSTEAFF
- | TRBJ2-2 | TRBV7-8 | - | TGTGCCAGCAGCTTAGCAGGGACCGCTCCTGGGGAGCTGTTTTTT | CASSLAGTAPGELFF
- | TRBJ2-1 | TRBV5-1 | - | TGCGCCAGCAGCCATGTTCAGTCGGGCCGCTCCGGTGAGCAGTTCTTC | CASSHVQSGRSGEQFF
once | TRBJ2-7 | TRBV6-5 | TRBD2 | TGTGCCAGCAGCTTAGCGGGAGGTTTGACGGGCGAGCAGTACTTC | CASSLAGGLTGEQYF
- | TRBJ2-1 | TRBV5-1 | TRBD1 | TGCGCCAGCAGCTGGCTGACGACAGGGGCGGTAAACAATGAGCAGTTCTTC | CASSWLTTGAVNNEQFF
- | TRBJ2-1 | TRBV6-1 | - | TGTGCCACCCGCCGGGATGAGCAGTTCTTC | CATRRDEQFF